Presented here are 10 T cell receptor beta chains from one specimen sequenced in a study of OX40 agonist ivuxolimab in advanced cancers. To prepare the library, the immunoSEQ multiplex PCR assay was applied. The source is immuneACCESS, and TCRdb retained only in-frame sequences with V and J called. Part of the clones is not carried over; for the studies checked, unresolved V genes explain less than half of this, and the remainder is unexplained. Within this sample are tens of thousands of clones, with under 90% of them counted one time only. More than 30% of the sample is held by the ten biggest clonotypes. Specimen: CD4+ or CD8+ T cells sorted from blood, collected in a trial of the OX40 agonist ivuxolimab. All receptors derive from an adult with an advanced solid tumor such as melanoma, head and neck, liver or kidney cancer.

By share of the sample, this clone is large. The J gene is TRBJ1-2, the V gene TRBV27; D gene unclear. The CDR3 extends over 14 amino acids. From germline, CDR1 is MNHEY and CDR2 SMNVEV (reference sequence). V lost 2 bases and J lost 2, with 9 bases in between. CDR3: CASSLGPGNYGYTF. The CDR3, as DNA: TGTGCCAGCAGTTTAGGTCCGGGGAACTATGGCTACACCTTC.

The chain employs TRBV7-9 and TRBJ2-5; possible D gene TRBD2, 5 bases. Trimming shortened V by 1 base and J by 5 bases, and 8 bases separated the two germline ends. The CDR3 consists of 13 residues. Per germline, CDR1 SEHNR and CDR2 FQNEAQ (reference sequence). CDR3 bases: TGTGCCAGCAGCTTAGTGGAGGCGGAGACCCAGTACTTC. Encoded protein: CASSLVEAETQYF.

The gene calls are TRBV7-8 and TRBJ2-2, with a possible D match to TRBD2 (6 bases). The germline V gene encodes CDR1 SGHVS and CDR2 FQNEAQ. V lost 1 base and J 0 bases, leaving 12 bases between the germline ends. The CDR3 has 17 residues. CDR3 amino acids: CASSLGRRGANTGELFF. The CDR3 bases are TGTGCCAGCAGCTTAGGTCGGAGGGGAGCGAACACCGGGGAGCTGTTTTTT.

V usage is TRBV4-2 and J usage is TRBJ2-7; 9 nucleotides line up with TRBD2. V lost 6 bases, J lost 4 bases, and 10 bases stayed unmatched. The CDR3 length is 15 residues. The germline gives CDR1 LGHNA, CDR2 YNFKEQ. Written as DNA, the CDR3 is TGTGCCAGCAGGGGGGGGGCTAGCGGGGTTTACGAGCAGTACTTC. Translated: CASRGGASGVYEQYF.

The chain joins TRBV28 to TRBJ2-3; no firm D call. CDR3 length: 16 residues. Deletions cut 3 bases from V and 0 bases from J, with 13 bases between. Germline V CDR1 and CDR2: MDHEN, SYDVKM. The CDR3 sequence: CASSFFAEISTDTQYF. The CDR3, as DNA: TGTGCCAGCAGTTTCTTTGCGGAAATTAGCACAGATACGCAGTATTTT.

The CDR3 loop is CASSPQGNTEAFF. The DNA for the CDR3 is TGTGCCAGCAGTCCGCAGGGGAACACTGAAGCTTTCTTT. This sequence joins TRBV27 and TRBJ1-1; the D gene is possibly TRBD1 (5 bases). V lost 5 bases and J 1 base, leaving 8 bases between the germline ends. The CDR3 extends over 13 amino acids. Per the germline V gene, CDR1 is MNHEY and CDR2 is SMNVEV (reference sequence).

The chain uses TRBV5-5 and TRBJ2-7; 7 nucleotides align to TRBD1. The CDR3 has 15 amino acids. Germline CDR1 SGHKS, CDR2 YYEKEE (reference sequence). The V and J ends lost 3 bases and 0 bases, in that order; junction bases with no gene match: 6. The CDR3 region has the DNA TGTGCCAGCAGCTATTTCCAGGGGGACTCCTACGAGCAGTACTTC. Protein sequence: CASSYFQGDSYEQYF. Full variable domain (rest looked up from reference TRBV5-5 and TRBJ2-7): DAGVTQSPTHLIKTRGQQVTLRCSPISGHKSVSWYQQVLGQGPQFIFQYYEKEERGRGNFPDRFSARQFPNYSSELNVNALLLGDSALYLCASSYFQGDSYEQYFGPGTRLTVT.

V and J are TRBV28 and TRBJ1-1; 8 nucleotides match TRBD1. The CDR3 loop spans 14 amino acids. Germline CDR1 and CDR2: MDHEN and SYDVKM. The V and J ends lost 6 bases and 11 bases, in that order; junction bases with no gene match: 14. For the CDR3, the DNA is TGTGCCAGCAGCAACCCCGGACAGGGCCCATGGGCTTTCTTT. Translating gives CASSNPGQGPWAFF.

The gene calls are TRBV7-8 and TRBJ1-5; a weak D match, TRBD1 (5 bases). Germline CDR1 reads SGHVS; CDR2 reads FQNEAQ. This CDR3 contains 15 residues. Deletions cut 3 bases from V and 2 bases from J, with 11 bases between. CDR3 DNA sequence: TGTGCCAGCAGCTTGGGTAGGGGAGGCAATCAGCCCCAGCATTTT. Protein: CASSLGRGGNQPQHF.

The rearrangement uses TRBV27 and TRBJ1-6; D gene uncertain. The V gene lost 5 bases and the J gene lost 9 bases, with 17 bases spanning the gap. Germline assignment: CDR1 MNHEY and CDR2 SMNVEV (reference sequence). The CDR3 is 15 amino acids. CDR3 sequence: CASSRPPGLGSPLHF. The CDR3, as DNA: TGTGCCAGCAGTAGACCCCCGGGTCTTGGTTCACCCCTCCACTTT.